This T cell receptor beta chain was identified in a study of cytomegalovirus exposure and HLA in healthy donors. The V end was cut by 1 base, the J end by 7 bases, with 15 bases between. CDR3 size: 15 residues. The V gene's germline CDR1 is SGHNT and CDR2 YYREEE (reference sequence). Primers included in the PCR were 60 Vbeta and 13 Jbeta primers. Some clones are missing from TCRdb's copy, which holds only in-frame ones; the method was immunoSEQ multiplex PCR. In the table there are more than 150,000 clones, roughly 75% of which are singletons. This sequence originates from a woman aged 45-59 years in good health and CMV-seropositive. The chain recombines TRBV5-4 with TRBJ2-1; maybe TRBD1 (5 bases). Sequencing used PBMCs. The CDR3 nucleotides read TGTGCCAGCAGCTTGATCCAGGGTAGGATGAATGAGCAGTTCTTC. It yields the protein CASSLIQGRMNEQFF.